This paragraph covers one T cell receptor (beta chain) sequence. In germline, CDR1 is SGHTA, CDR2 FQGNSA. This CDR3 region has 17 residues. After removal of 4 bases from V and 6 bases from J, the junction contained 14 bases not matched to a gene. In the authors' workflow: Amplification with reference gene primers provided the estimates of nucleated cell counts. Produced via immunoSEQ multiplex PCR; TCRdb's table is partial and in-frame only. Clone size and V and J calls were adopted from that table, with D and trimming inferred from the DNA. The sample has a few hundred thousand clones, about 85% seen once; the top ten hold about 4%. The record originates from a study of blood T cell repertoires in COVID-19.

The chain links TRBV7-2 to TRBJ2-1, with 8 bases that match TRBD2. The sequenced sample consisted of peripheral blood. This receptor was identified in a man younger than 35 with active or convalescent COVID-19. CDR3 region: CASSSWTSPGAPNEQFF. CDR3 bases: TGTGCCAGCAGCTCGTGGACTAGCCCCGGTGCCCCCAATGAGCAGTTCTTC. Supplemented by reference TRBV7-2 and TRBJ2-1, the full variable domain reads GAGVSQSPSNKVTEKGKDVELRCDPISGHTALYWYRQSLGQGLEFLIYFQGNSAPDKSGLPSDRFSAERTGGSVSTLTIQRTQQEDSAVYLCASSSWTSPGAPNEQFFGPGTRLTVL.